Shown below are 9 T cell receptor beta chains from a single sample sequenced in a study of beta chain features in type 1 diabetes. Expressed TCRB transcripts were sequenced because the entire RNA isolate underwent reverse transcription. Generated by immunoSEQ multiplex PCR, the TCRdb table keeps only in-frame clones and is missing some. Among about 320,000 clones listed, about 15% were seen once. The sample consisted of central memory CD4+ T cells from blood. Receptors originate from a man aged 30-40 years in good health.

This clone was recorded a few times. This chain links TRBV13 with TRBJ1-1; possibly TRBD1 for D (6 bases). With 6 bases removed from V and 0 bases from J, the gap between germline ends came to 14 bases. From germline, CDR1 is PRHDT and CDR2 FYEKMQ (reference sequence). The CDR3 contains 15 residues. The DNA for the CDR3 is TGTGCCAGCAGACTGGCAGGGGTTATGAACACTGAAGCTTTCTTT. Encoded protein: CASRLAGVMNTEAFF.

This clone was recorded at least ten times. The CDR3 region is CASSEYKLVEQYV. Here the CDR3 DNA reads TGTGCCAGCAGTGAATACAAACTAGTCGAGCAGTACGTC. The chain employs TRBV2 and TRBJ2-7; maybe TRBD2 (5 bases). Germline V gene data show CDR1 as SNHLY and CDR2 as FYNNEI. V lost 2 bases, J lost 6 bases, and 11 bases lay in between. This CDR3 has 13 residues.

There are a few counts of this clone. The gene calls are TRBV6-6 and TRBJ1-2, with a possible D match to TRBD1 (5 bases). The CDR3 runs 13 residues. The V end lost 7 bases, the J end lost 2 bases, and 11 bases lay between the germline ends. Germline-derived CDR1 and CDR2 are MNHNY and SVGAGI (reference sequence). CDR3 bases: TGTGCCAGCACTTCGGCAGGGAACTATGGCTACACCTTC. This sequence encodes CASTSAGNYGYTF.

The chain links TRBV11-2 to TRBJ1-2; a possible D gene is TRBD1 (5 bases). V gave up 1 base and J gave up 4 bases, with 10 bases separating them. In germline, CDR1 is SGHAT, CDR2 FQNNGV. The CDR3 has 14 residues. CDR3 protein: CASSLGQQIYGYTF. As DNA, the CDR3 is TGTGCCAGCAGCTTAGGACAGCAAATCTATGGCTACACCTTC.

In its sample, this clone was seen many times. V and J are TRBV27 and TRBJ2-4; no clear D gene. Germline values: CDR1 MNHEY, CDR2 SMNVEV (reference sequence). CDR3 length: 14 residues. V lost 8 bases, J lost 0 bases, and 11 bases lay in between. The DNA of the CDR3 is TGTGCCAGCGGGCTAACTGTAGCCAAAAACATTCAGTACTTC. Translated: CASGLTVAKNIQYF.

V gene TRBV7-6 combines with J gene TRBJ2-2; no clear D. The CDR3 is 12 amino acids. Germline CDR1 reads SGHVS; CDR2 reads FNYEAQ. V was pared by 5 bases and J by 6 bases, with 7 bases between. CDR3 region: CASSQYPGELFF. CDR3 bases: TGTGCCAGCAGCCAATATCCCGGGGAGCTGTTTTTT.

This clone was found a few times. The chain combines TRBV6-5 with TRBJ1-1, with D maybe TRBD1 (5 bases). The CDR3 runs 13 residues. Germline CDR1 reads MNHEY; CDR2 reads SVGAGI. V gave up 7 bases and J gave up 3 bases, with 12 bases separating them. CDR3 DNA: TGTGCCAGCAACGATGGACACTACACTGAAGCTTTCTTT. Protein product: CASNDGHYTEAFF.

A few counts support this clone. The chain couples TRBV4-3 to TRBJ2-3, with 12 bases lining up with TRBD2. J was trimmed by 6 bases and V by 3 bases; bases with no gene match: 4. CDR3 length equals 15 residues. Looked up from germline, CDR1 is LGHNA and CDR2 is YSLEER. The CDR3 sequence: CASSQALAGGDTQYF. In nucleotides, the CDR3 is TGCGCCAGCAGCCAGGCCCTAGCGGGGGGGGATACGCAGTATTTT.

The rearrangement links TRBV5-1 to TRBJ1-1, with D uncertain. From germline, CDR1 is SGHRS and CDR2 YFSETQ. The CDR3 is made up of 15 amino acids. Trimming removed 1 base from V and 0 bases from J, with 10 bases in between. CDR3 coding DNA: TGCGCCAGCAGCTTGAACAGCGCCATGAACACTGAAGCTTTCTTT. As protein: CASSLNSAMNTEAFF.